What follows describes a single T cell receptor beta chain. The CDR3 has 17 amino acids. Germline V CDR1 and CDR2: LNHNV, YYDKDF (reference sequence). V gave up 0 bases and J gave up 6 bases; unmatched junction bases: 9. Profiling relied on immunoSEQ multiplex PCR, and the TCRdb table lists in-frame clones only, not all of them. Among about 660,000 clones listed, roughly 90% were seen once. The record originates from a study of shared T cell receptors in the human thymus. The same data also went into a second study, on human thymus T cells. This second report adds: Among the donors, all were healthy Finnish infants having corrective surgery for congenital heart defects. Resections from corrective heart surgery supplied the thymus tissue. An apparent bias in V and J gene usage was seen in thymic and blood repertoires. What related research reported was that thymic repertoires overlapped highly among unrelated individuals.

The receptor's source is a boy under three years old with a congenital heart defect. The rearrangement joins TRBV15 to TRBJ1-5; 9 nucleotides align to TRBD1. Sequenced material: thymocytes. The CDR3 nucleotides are TGTGCCACCAGCAGAGACCCCGGGACAGGGTTCGTTCAGCCCCAGCATTTT. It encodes CATSRDPGTGFVQPQHF.